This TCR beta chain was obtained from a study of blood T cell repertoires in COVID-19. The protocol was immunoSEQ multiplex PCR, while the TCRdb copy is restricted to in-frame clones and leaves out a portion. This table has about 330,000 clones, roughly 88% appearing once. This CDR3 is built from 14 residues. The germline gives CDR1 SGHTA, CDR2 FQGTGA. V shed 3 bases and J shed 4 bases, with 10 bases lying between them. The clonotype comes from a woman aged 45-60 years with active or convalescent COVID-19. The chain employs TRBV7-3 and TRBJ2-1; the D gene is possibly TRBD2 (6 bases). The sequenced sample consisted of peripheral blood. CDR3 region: CASSFGTRYNEQFF. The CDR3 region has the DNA TGTGCCAGCAGCTTTGGGACTCGTTACAATGAGCAGTTCTTC.